This TCR beta chain originates from a study of blood T cell repertoires in COVID-19. The overall study: T cells, B-cell-depleted T cells, or PBMCs provided the cDNA or gDNA that served as material.

TCRdb keeps only in-frame clones here, not all; method: immunoSEQ multiplex PCR. The sample records about 200,000 clones, roughly 83% being singletons. Per the germline V gene, CDR1 is KGHSY and CDR2 is FQNENV. The CDR3 extends over 14 amino acids. V was cut by 4 bases and J by 4 bases, with 13 bases left in between. This clone was seen a handful of times. The cohort comprised adults aged about 18 to 100 years residing in about 25 US areas. This chain joins TRBV16 and TRBJ1-1; D uncertain. This clonotype originated in a man aged 40-49 years with acute COVID-19. Sequenced input: PBMCs or T cells enriched from blood (not recorded which). Here the CDR3 reads CASSLKQRSTEAFF. In DNA, the CDR3 is TGTGCCAGCAGCCTCAAGCAAAGGAGCACTGAAGCTTTCTTT.